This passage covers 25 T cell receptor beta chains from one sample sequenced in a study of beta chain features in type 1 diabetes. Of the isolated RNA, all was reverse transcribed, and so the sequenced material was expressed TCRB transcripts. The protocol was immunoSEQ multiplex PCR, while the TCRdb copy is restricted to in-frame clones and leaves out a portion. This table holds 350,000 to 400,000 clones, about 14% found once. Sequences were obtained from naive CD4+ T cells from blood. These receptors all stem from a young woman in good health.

CDR3 protein: CASSSRLPGQGWHEQFF. CDR3 nucleotide sequence: TGCGCCAGCAGCTCACGGCTACCGGGACAGGGGTGGCATGAGCAGTTCTTC. The rearrangement links TRBV5-1 to TRBJ2-1; 10 bases map to TRBD1. Germline loops: CDR1 SGHRS, CDR2 YFSETQ. With 3 bases clipped from V and 8 bases from J, the junction kept 14 bases outside the gene matches. The CDR3 runs 17 residues.

In DNA, the CDR3 is TGTGCCAGCAGCTCCCGGACTAGCGGGAGGGCCTACAATGAGCAGTTCTTC. Protein: CASSSRTSGRAYNEQFF. This rearrangement joins TRBV11-2 to TRBJ2-1, with 15 bases fitting TRBD2. The CDR3 sequence is 17 residues long. Germline-derived CDR1 and CDR2 are SGHAT and FQNNGV. V shed 4 bases, J shed 2 bases, and the junction held 3 bases outside the gene matches.

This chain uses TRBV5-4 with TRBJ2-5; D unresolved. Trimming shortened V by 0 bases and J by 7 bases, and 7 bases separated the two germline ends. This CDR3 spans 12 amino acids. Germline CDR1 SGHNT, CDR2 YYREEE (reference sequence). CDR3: CASSLDSVTQYF. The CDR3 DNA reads TGTGCCAGCAGCTTGGACTCGGTGACCCAGTACTTC.

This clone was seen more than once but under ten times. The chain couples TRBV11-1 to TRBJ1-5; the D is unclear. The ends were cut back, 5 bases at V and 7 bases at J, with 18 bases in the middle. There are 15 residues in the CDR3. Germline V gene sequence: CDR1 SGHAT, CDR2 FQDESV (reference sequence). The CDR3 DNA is TGTGCCAGCAGCGTCACAGACCTCGGGAGGCAGCCCCAGCATTTT. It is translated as CASSVTDLGRQPQHF.

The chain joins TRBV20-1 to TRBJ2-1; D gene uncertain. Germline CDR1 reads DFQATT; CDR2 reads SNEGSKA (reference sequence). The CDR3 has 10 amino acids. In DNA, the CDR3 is TGCAGCGCGAGGTGGAATGAGCAGTTCTTC. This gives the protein CSARWNEQFF.

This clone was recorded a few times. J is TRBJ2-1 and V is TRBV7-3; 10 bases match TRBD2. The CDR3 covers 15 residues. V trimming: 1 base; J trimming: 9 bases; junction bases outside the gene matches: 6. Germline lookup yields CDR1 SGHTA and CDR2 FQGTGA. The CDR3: CASSLRLAGASEQFF. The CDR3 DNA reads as TGTGCCAGCAGCTTAAGGCTAGCGGGAGCGTCTGAGCAGTTCTTC.

The CDR3 sequence is CASSDLDRTAREKLFF. The CDR3 bases are TGTGCCAGCAGTGACTTGGACAGGACGGCTAGGGAAAAACTGTTTTTT. The rearrangement joins TRBV2 to TRBJ1-4; 7 nucleotides line up with TRBD1. The CDR3 is 16 residues long. The germline V gene encodes CDR1 SNHLY and CDR2 FYNNEI. V dropped 3 bases and J dropped 8; count of bases not matched to a gene: 12.

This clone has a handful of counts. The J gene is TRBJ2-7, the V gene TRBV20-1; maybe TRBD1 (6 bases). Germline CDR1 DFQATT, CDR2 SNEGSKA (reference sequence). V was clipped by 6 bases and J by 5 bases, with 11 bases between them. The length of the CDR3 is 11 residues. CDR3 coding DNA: TGCAGTGCCGCGTACAGGGACGAGCAGTACTTC. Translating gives CSAAYRDEQYF.

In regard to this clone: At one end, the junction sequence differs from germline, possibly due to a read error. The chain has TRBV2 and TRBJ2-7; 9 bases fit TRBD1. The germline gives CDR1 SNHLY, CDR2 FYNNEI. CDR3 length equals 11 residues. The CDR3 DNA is TGTGCCAGCAGTGTACGGGACAGGGTGGGCTTC. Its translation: CASSVRDRVGF.

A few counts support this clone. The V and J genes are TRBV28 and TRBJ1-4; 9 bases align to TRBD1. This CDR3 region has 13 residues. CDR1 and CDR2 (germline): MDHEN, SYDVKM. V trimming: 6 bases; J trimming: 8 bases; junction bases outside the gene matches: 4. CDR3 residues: CASRGQGWEKLFF. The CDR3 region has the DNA TGTGCCAGCAGGGGACAGGGCTGGGAAAAACTGTTTTTT.

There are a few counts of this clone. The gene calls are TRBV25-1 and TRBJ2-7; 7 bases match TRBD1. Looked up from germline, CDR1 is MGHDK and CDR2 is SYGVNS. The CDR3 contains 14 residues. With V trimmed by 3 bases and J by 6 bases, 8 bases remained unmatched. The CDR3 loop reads CASSDPRQGSEQYF. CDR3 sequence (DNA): TGTGCCAGCAGTGACCCCCGACAGGGCTCCGAGCAGTACTTC.

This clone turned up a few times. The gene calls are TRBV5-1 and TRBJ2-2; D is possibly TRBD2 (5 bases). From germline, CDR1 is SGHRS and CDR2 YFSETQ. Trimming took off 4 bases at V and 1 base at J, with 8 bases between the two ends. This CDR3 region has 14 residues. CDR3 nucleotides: TGCGCCAGCAGCCAGCGGTGGAACACCGGGGAGCTGTTTTTT. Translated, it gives CASSQRWNTGELFF.

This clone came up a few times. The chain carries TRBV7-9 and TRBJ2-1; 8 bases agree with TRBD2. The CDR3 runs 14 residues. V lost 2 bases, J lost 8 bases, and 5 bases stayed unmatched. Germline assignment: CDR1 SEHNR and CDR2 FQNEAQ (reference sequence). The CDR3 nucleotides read TGTGCCAGCAGCTTAACGGGAGGGCGGGATGAGCAGTTCTTC. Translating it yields CASSLTGGRDEQFF.

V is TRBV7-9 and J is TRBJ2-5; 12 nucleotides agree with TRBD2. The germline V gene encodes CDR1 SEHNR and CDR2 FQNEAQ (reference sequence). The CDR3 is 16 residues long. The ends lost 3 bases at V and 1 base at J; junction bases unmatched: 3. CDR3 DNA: TGTGCCAGCAGCTTCGGACTAGCGGGAACCCAAGAGACCCAGTACTTC. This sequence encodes CASSFGLAGTQETQYF. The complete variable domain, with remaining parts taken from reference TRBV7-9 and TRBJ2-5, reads DTGVSQNPRHKITKRGQNVTFRCDPISEHNRLYWYRQTLGQGPEFLTYFQNEAQLEKSRLLSDRFSAERPKGSFSTLEIQRTEQGDSAMYLCASSFGLAGTQETQYFGPGTRLLVL.

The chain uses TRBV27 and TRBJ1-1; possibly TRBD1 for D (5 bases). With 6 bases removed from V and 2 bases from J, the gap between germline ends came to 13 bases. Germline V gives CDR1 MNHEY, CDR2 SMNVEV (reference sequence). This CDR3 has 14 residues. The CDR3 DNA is TGTGCCAGCAGGACCGGGGGTCCAAACACTGAAGCTTTCTTT. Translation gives CASRTGGPNTEAFF.

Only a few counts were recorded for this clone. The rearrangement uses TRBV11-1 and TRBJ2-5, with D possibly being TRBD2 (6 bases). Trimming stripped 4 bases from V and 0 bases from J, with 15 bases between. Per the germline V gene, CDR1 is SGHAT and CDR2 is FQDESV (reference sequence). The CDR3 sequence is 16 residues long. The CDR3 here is CASSSPGRGYQETQYF. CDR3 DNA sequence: TGTGCCAGCAGCTCCCCAGGGCGGGGCTACCAAGAGACCCAGTACTTC.

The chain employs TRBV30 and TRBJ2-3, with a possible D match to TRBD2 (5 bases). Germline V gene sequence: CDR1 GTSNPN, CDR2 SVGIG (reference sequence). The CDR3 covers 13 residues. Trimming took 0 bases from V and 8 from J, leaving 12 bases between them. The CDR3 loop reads CAWSVRGYGTQYF. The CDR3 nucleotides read TGTGCCTGGAGTGTACGGGGTTATGGTACGCAGTATTTT.

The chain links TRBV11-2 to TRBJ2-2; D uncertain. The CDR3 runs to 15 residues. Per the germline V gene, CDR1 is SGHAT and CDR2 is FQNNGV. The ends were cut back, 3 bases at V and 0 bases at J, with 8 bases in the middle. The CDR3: CASSFDAANTGELFF. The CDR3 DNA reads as TGTGCCAGCAGCTTTGACGCGGCGAACACCGGGGAGCTGTTTTTT.

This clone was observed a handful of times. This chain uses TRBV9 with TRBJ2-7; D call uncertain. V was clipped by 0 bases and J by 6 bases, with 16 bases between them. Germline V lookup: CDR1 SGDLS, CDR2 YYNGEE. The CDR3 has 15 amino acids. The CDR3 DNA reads TGTGCCAGCAGCGTAGATCCAGAACCGATGTCCGAGCAGTACTTC. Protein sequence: CASSVDPEPMSEQYF. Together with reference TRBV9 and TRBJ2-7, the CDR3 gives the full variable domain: DSGVTQTPKHLITATGQRVTLRCSPRSGDLSVYWYQQSLDQGLQFLIQYYNGEERAKGNILERFSAQQFPDLHSELNLSSLELGDSALYFCASSVDPEPMSEQYFGPGTRLTVT.

The CDR3 DNA sequence: TGTGCCAGCAGGCTAGCTGGTGAGCAGTTCTTC. This sequence encodes CASRLAGEQFF. The chain has TRBV28 and TRBJ2-1; weak D call: TRBD2 (5 bases). Trimming cost V 6 bases and J 9 bases, with 9 bases left between them. The germline V gene has CDR1 MDHEN and CDR2 SYDVKM. This CDR3 is built from 11 residues. The full variable domain, completed using reference TRBV28 and TRBJ2-1, is DVKVTQSSRYLVKRTGEKVFLECVQDMDHENMFWYRQDPGLGLRLIYFSYDVKMKEKGDIPEGYSVSREKKERFSLILESASTNQTSMYLCASRLAGEQFFGPGTRLTVL.

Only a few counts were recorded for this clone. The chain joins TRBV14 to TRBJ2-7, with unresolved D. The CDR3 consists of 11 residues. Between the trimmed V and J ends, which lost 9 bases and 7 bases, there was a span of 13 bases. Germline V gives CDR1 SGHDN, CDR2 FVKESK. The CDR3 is CARLIVREQYF. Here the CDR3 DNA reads TGTGCCAGACTCATTGTCCGAGAGCAGTACTTC.

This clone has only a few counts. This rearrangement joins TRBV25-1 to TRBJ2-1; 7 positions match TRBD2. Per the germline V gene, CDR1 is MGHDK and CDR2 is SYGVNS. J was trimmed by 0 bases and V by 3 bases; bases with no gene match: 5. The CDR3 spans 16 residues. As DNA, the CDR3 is TGTGCCAGCAGTGACACTAGCGCGAGCTCCTACAATGAGCAGTTCTTC. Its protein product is CASSDTSASSYNEQFF.

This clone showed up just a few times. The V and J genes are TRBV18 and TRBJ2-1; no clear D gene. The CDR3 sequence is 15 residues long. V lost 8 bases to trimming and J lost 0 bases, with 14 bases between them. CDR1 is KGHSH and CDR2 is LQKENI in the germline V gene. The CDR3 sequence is CASRLTAGSYNEQFF. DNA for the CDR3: TGTGCCAGCCGCCTAACCGCAGGCTCCTACAATGAGCAGTTCTTC.

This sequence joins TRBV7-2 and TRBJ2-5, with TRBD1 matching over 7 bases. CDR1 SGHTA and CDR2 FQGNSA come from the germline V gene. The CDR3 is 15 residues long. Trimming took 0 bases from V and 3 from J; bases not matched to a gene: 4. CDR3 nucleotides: TGTGCCAGCAGCTTAGCCGGGACAGCCGAAGAGACCCAGTACTTC. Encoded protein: CASSLAGTAEETQYF.

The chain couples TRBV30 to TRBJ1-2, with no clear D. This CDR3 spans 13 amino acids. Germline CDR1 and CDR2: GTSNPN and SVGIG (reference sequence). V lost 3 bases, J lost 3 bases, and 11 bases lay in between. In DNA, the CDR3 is TGTGCCTGGAGACCGGAGTCATACTATGGCTACACCTTC. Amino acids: CAWRPESYYGYTF.